The 22 T cell receptor beta chains below come from one sample, sequenced in a study of beta chain features in type 1 diabetes (dated by TCRdb to between 2017 and 2018). The library was made by the immunoSEQ multiplex PCR assay. All of the isolated RNA was reverse transcribed with the High Capacity cDNA Reverse Transcription Kit, so expressed TCRB transcripts were sequenced. The table was pulled from immuneACCESS by TCRdb, which kept in-frame rearrangements only. Such tables lose some clones; where checked, under half of the loss comes from unresolved V genes, and the rest has no known cause. Recorded for this sample are around 200,000 clones; 10% to 15% of them occurred a single time. The ten most abundant clones make up 0.6% to 0.8% of the sample. Material: central memory CD4+ T cells from blood. Receptors were obtained from a woman younger than 35 in good health.

The V gene is TRBV2, the J gene TRBJ1-5, with D perhaps matching TRBD1 (6 bases). This CDR3 comprises 15 residues. CDR1 and CDR2 from the germline V gene are SNHLY and FYNNEI. Trimming shortened V by 4 bases and J by 3 bases, and 13 bases separated the two germline ends. DNA for the CDR3: TGTGCCAGCAGTGCATCTCAGGGGTTCAATCAGCCCCAGCATTTT. Residues: CASSASQGFNQPQHF.

The chain couples TRBV28 to TRBJ1-5; 7 bases match TRBD1. This CDR3 is built from 14 residues. Germline V gene data show CDR1 as MDHEN and CDR2 as SYDVKM. V lost 7 bases and J lost 5; bases outside the gene matches: 8. The CDR3 here is CASTEDRIYQPQHF. CDR3 sequence (DNA): TGTGCCAGCACCGAGGACAGGATATATCAGCCCCAGCATTTT.

The rearrangement links TRBV6-5 to TRBJ1-4; D call uncertain. Germline V gene lookup returns CDR1 MNHEY and CDR2 SVGAGI. The V gene lost 0 bases and the J gene lost 5 bases, with 10 bases spanning the gap. CDR3 length equals 15 residues. The CDR3 protein is CASSYSLAANEKLFF. CDR3 DNA sequence: TGTGCCAGCAGTTACTCATTGGCGGCGAATGAAAAACTGTTTTTT.

The chain links TRBV18 to TRBJ1-2; possible D gene TRBD1, 6 bases. The germline V and J ends were trimmed by 3 bases and 5 bases, with 13 bases remaining between them. This CDR3 contains 14 residues. From germline, CDR1 is KGHSH and CDR2 LQKENI. CDR3 loop: CASSPGAANYGYTF. CDR3 sequence (DNA): TGTGCCAGCTCACCGGGGGCCGCAAATTATGGCTACACCTTC.

This clone came up a few times. The chain couples TRBV30 to TRBJ2-5; maybe TRBD2 (6 bases). With 5 bases removed from V and 5 bases from J, the gap between germline ends came to 12 bases. The CDR3 has 12 amino acids. CDR1 GTSNPN and CDR2 SVGIG come from the germline V gene (reference sequence). CDR3 nucleotides: TGTGCCTGGGGAGGGGATGACGAGACCCAGTACTTC. This sequence encodes CAWGGDDETQYF.

In this sample, this clone turned up a few times. V is TRBV28 and J is TRBJ1-2; D remains ambiguous. The CDR3 sequence is 13 residues long. Deletions cut 8 bases from V and 5 bases from J, with 15 bases between. The V gene's germline CDR1 is MDHEN and CDR2 SYDVKM. The CDR3 protein is CASEPGSQYGYTF. The DNA of the CDR3 is TGTGCCAGCGAACCGGGATCTCAGTATGGCTACACCTTC.

This rearrangement joins TRBV19 to TRBJ2-5; TRBD2 agrees at 9 bases. This CDR3 spans 16 amino acids. V shed 9 bases, J shed 1 base, and the junction held 12 bases outside the gene matches. Germline V CDR1 and CDR2: LNHDA, SQIVND (reference sequence). CDR3 protein: CASRPSRGRAQETQYF. In nucleotides, the CDR3 is TGTGCCAGCAGACCCTCCCGCGGGAGGGCCCAAGAGACCCAGTACTTC.

The chain uses TRBV18 and TRBJ2-1; 10 bases are shared with TRBD2. The CDR3 sequence is 15 residues long. Germline loops: CDR1 KGHSH, CDR2 LQKENI. Trimming took 5 bases from V and 2 from J; bases not matched to a gene: 3. The chain's CDR3 is CASSKREGTYNEQFF. CDR3 nucleotide sequence: TGTGCCAGCTCAAAGCGGGAGGGAACCTACAATGAGCAGTTCTTC.

This chain joins TRBV28 and TRBJ2-7; D unclear. CDR1 and CDR2 (germline): MDHEN, SYDVKM. The CDR3 has 11 amino acids. Trimming removed 3 bases at V and 7 bases at J, with 7 bases between. CDR3 protein: CASSFVREQYF. The DNA of the CDR3 is TGTGCCAGCAGTTTTGTACGGGAGCAGTACTTC. Drawing the rest from reference TRBV28 and TRBJ2-7, the complete variable domain is DVKVTQSSRYLVKRTGEKVFLECVQDMDHENMFWYRQDPGLGLRLIYFSYDVKMKEKGDIPEGYSVSREKKERFSLILESASTNQTSMYLCASSFVREQYFGPGTRLTVT.

The V and J genes are TRBV28 and TRBJ2-5; D not resolved. CDR1 MDHEN and CDR2 SYDVKM come from the germline V gene. This CDR3 has 12 amino acids. Between the trimmed V and J ends, which lost 1 base and 9 bases, there was a span of 9 bases. The CDR3 loop is CASSLFGESQYF. CDR3 DNA: TGTGCCAGCAGTTTATTTGGAGAATCCCAGTACTTC.

The chain joins TRBV10-3 to TRBJ2-3; the D gene is possibly TRBD2 (6 bases). With 8 bases removed from V and 4 bases from J, the gap between germline ends came to 7 bases. Germline CDR1 and CDR2: ENHRY and SYGVKD. CDR3 length: 11 residues. Here the CDR3 reads CAIGGADTQYF. In nucleotides, the CDR3 is TGTGCCATCGGCGGGGCAGATACGCAGTATTTT.

V usage is TRBV18 and J usage is TRBJ1-1; D not certain. CDR3 length: 15 residues. Germline V CDR1 and CDR2: KGHSH, LQKENI. Trimming took off 8 bases at V and 1 base at J, with 17 bases between the two ends. This CDR3 reads CASLPRNNENTEAFF. In DNA, the CDR3 is TGTGCCAGCCTACCACGTAACAACGAGAACACTGAAGCTTTCTTT.

The DNA of the CDR3 is TGTGCCTGGAGTGTAACCAGGGGCCACCTTAGCAATCAGCCCCAGCATTTT. This gives the protein CAWSVTRGHLSNQPQHF. The genes are TRBV30 and TRBJ1-5; tentatively, D is TRBD1 (6 bases). Germline V lookup: CDR1 GTSNPN, CDR2 SVGIG (reference sequence). The CDR3 loop spans 17 amino acids. V lost 0 bases, J lost 0 bases, and 15 bases lay in between.

This clone was counted at least ten times. CDR3 nucleotides: TGTGCCAGCAGTGTAGGGGACTACAATGAGCAGTTCTTC. Translating gives CASSVGDYNEQFF. The chain combines TRBV25-1 with TRBJ2-1, with D possibly being TRBD1 (5 bases). V dropped 4 bases and J dropped 3 bases, with 7 bases sitting between them. CDR1 is MGHDK and CDR2 is SYGVNS in the germline V gene. This CDR3 is 13 amino acids long.

This clone was seen a handful of times. The chain has TRBV6-1 and TRBJ1-4, with D unclear. The germline V gene has CDR1 MNHNS and CDR2 SASEGT. Trimming took 5 bases from V and 5 from J, leaving 9 bases between them. The CDR3 spans 13 residues. The CDR3 here is CASSHRLNEKLFF. The CDR3 coding sequence is TGTGCCAGCAGTCACCGACTCAATGAAAAACTGTTTTTT.

This sequence joins TRBV7-3 and TRBJ2-5; weak D call: TRBD1 (5 bases). The CDR3 totals 15 residues. V was clipped by 1 base and J by 1 base, with 10 bases between them. The germline V gene encodes CDR1 SGHTA and CDR2 FQGTGA. The CDR3 DNA is TGTGCCAGCAGCTTAATGGGGCAGGGCCAAGAGACCCAGTACTTC. Translated: CASSLMGQGQETQYF.

The CDR3 DNA reads as TGTGCCAGCAGCACACGCTCCTACGAGCAGTACTTC. It is translated as CASSTRSYEQYF. The chain has TRBV9 and TRBJ2-7; D gene uncertain. The germline V and J ends were trimmed by 4 bases and 0 bases, with 5 bases remaining between them. This CDR3 has 12 residues. The germline CDR1 and CDR2 sequences are SGDLS and YYNGEE.

The rearrangement links TRBV30 to TRBJ2-7; maybe TRBD2 (6 bases). This CDR3 is built from 14 residues. Trimming took off 4 bases at V and 3 bases at J, with 16 bases between the two ends. Germline V gives CDR1 GTSNPN, CDR2 SVGIG (reference sequence). The CDR3 DNA sequence: TGTGCCTGGACTAAAGCGGGCGCAAACTACGAGCAGTACTTC. Protein sequence: CAWTKAGANYEQYF.

The chain has TRBV6-1 and TRBJ1-5; 12 bases are shared with TRBD1. Germline V gene sequence: CDR1 MNHNS, CDR2 SASEGT. The CDR3 length is 15 residues. V lost 6 bases to trimming and J lost 5 bases; unmatched junction nucleotides: 5. CDR3 protein: CASREGTGGYQPQHF. The CDR3 coding sequence is TGTGCCAGCAGAGAGGGGACAGGGGGCTATCAGCCCCAGCATTTT.

This clone was seen only a few times. The gene calls are TRBV7-3 and TRBJ2-1; D is undetermined. This CDR3 region has 15 residues. The germline V gene encodes CDR1 SGHTA and CDR2 FQGTGA. Trimming took off 2 bases at V and 0 bases at J, with 8 bases between the two ends. Here the CDR3 DNA reads TGTGCCAGCAGCTTAGTCGTTAGCTCCTACAATGAGCAGTTCTTC. It codes for CASSLVVSSYNEQFF.

The rearrangement links TRBV2 to TRBJ2-1, with D unclear. Germline CDR1 and CDR2: SNHLY and FYNNEI. V lost 5 bases, J lost 7 bases, and 12 bases lay in between. The CDR3 has 13 amino acids. CDR3 amino acids: CASSLRSENEQFF. CDR3 sequence (DNA): TGTGCCAGCAGTTTGCGTTCGGAGAATGAGCAGTTCTTC.

This chain connects TRBV12-5 to TRBJ2-7; 7 bases fit TRBD1. The CDR3 runs 13 residues. Germline CDR1 reads LGHNT; CDR2 reads FRNRAP. The trim removed 5 bases at V and 12 bases at J, leaving 13 bases unmatched. The CDR3 bases are TGTGCTAGTGGTCCCCAAAGACAGGGTGAACCGTACTTC. This translates into CASGPQRQGEPYF.